These 17 T cell receptor beta chains share one sample of origin, sequenced in a study of beta chain features in type 1 diabetes. cDNA synthesis used the whole RNA isolate, giving expressed TCRB sequences. Repertoires were generated with immunoSEQ multiplex PCR, while TCRdb's copy carries only in-frame clones and drops some. The sample shows about 470,000 clones, roughly 30% of them seen only once. Sequencing was done on a sample of naive CD4+ T cells from blood. All receptors come from a man aged 18 to 29 in good health.

The chain uses TRBV6-5 and TRBJ1-2; D is undetermined. The V gene lost 0 bases and the J gene lost 0 bases, with 5 bases spanning the gap. CDR3 length: 14 amino acids. Germline lookup yields CDR1 MNHEY and CDR2 SVGAGI. This CDR3 is CASSYSRSNYGYTF. The CDR3 region has the DNA TGTGCCAGCAGTTACTCACGCTCTAACTATGGCTACACCTTC.

There are a few counts of this clone. The chain recombines TRBV7-9 with TRBJ2-1, with D possibly being TRBD1 or TRBD2 (5 bases each). Germline values: CDR1 SEHNR, CDR2 FQNEAQ (reference sequence). V was trimmed by 5 bases and J by 9 bases, leaving 17 bases between them. The CDR3 contains 14 residues. This CDR3 is CASSLRDPLSEQFF. CDR3 coding DNA: TGTGCCAGCAGCCTCCGGGACCCACTCAGTGAGCAGTTCTTC.

The chain couples TRBV6-1 to TRBJ2-1; 8 nucleotides line up with TRBD2. Unmatched junction bases numbered 8, after V lost 4 bases and J lost 0 bases. Germline CDR1 and CDR2: MNHNS and SASEGT. This CDR3 region has 17 residues. Here the CDR3 DNA reads TGTGCCAGCAGTGGTATAGCGGGGACGAGCTCCTACAATGAGCAGTTCTTC. Its protein product is CASSGIAGTSSYNEQFF.

This clone appeared a few times. CDR3 bases: TGTGCCAGCAGCCCCGAGGGGAGAGTTAGCTCCTACAATGAGCAGTTCTTC. Residues: CASSPEGRVSSYNEQFF. This rearrangement joins TRBV9 to TRBJ2-1; either TRBD1 or TRBD2 may fit D (5 bases each). This CDR3 has 17 residues. Germline CDR1 is SGDLS and CDR2 is YYNGEE. Between the trimmed V and J ends, which lost 4 bases and 0 bases, there was a span of 17 bases. The whole variable domain, filled in from reference TRBV9 and TRBJ2-1, reads DSGVTQTPKHLITATGQRVTLRCSPRSGDLSVYWYQQSLDQGLQFLIQYYNGEERAKGNILERFSAQQFPDLHSELNLSSLELGDSALYFCASSPEGRVSSYNEQFFGPGTRLTVL.

This clone was counted between two and nine times. This sequence joins TRBV30 and TRBJ1-1; 7 nucleotides agree with TRBD1. The CDR3 spans 15 residues. Trimming cost V 0 bases and J 5 bases; bases outside gene matches: 9. Germline CDR1 is GTSNPN and CDR2 is SVGIG (reference sequence). The CDR3 coding sequence is TGTGCCTGGAGTGTACGGAGGGCAGGGGGGACTGAAGCTTTCTTT. This codes for CAWSVRRAGGTEAFF. The full variable domain, in which reference TRBV30 and TRBJ1-1 provide the parts outside the CDR3, is SQTIHQWPATLVQPVGSPLSLECTVEGTSNPNLYWYRQAAGRGLQLLFYSVGIGQISSEVPQNLSASRPQDRQFILSSKKLLLSDSGFYLCAWSVRRAGGTEAFFGQGTRLTVV.

V usage is TRBV5-1 and J usage is TRBJ2-1; D may be TRBD1 or TRBD2 (5 bases each). Per the germline V gene, CDR1 is SGHRS and CDR2 is YFSETQ. Trimming pared 0 bases from V and 0 bases from J, leaving 10 bases between. The CDR3 runs to 16 residues. CDR3: CASSLGAGTSYNEQFF. Here the CDR3 DNA reads TGCGCCAGCAGCTTGGGGGCCGGGACCTCCTACAATGAGCAGTTCTTC. Complete variable domain (other parts from reference TRBV5-1 and TRBJ2-1): KAGVTQTPRYLIKTRGQQVTLSCSPISGHRSVSWYQQTPGQGLQFLFEYFSETQRNKGNFPGRFSGRQFSNSRSEMNVSTLELGDSALYLCASSLGAGTSYNEQFFGPGTRLTVL.

Worth noting for this clone: The identical CDR3 is also encoded by other nucleotide sequences in the sample. CDR3 amino acids: CSVRKGYGTGPYEQYF. The CDR3, as DNA: TGCAGCGTTAGGAAGGGGTATGGGACAGGGCCCTACGAGCAGTACTTC. This chain joins TRBV29-1 and TRBJ2-7; TRBD1 aligns across 9 bases. V gave up 5 bases and J gave up 2 bases; unmatched junction bases: 13. The CDR3 runs 16 residues. Per the germline V gene, CDR1 is SQVTM and CDR2 is ANQGSEA.

J is TRBJ2-7 and V is TRBV25-1, with 7 bases fitting TRBD2. The CDR3 runs to 13 residues. V trimming: 8 bases; J trimming: 2 bases; junction bases outside the gene matches: 6. Germline V CDR1 and CDR2: MGHDK, SYGVNS. Written as DNA, the CDR3 is TGTGCCAGCGCGGGGGACCCCCCCTACGAGCAGTACTTC. Its translation: CASAGDPPYEQYF.

The CDR3 loop is CSVRRGSGSRETQYF. The CDR3, as DNA: TGCAGCGTCCGGAGAGGTAGCGGGAGCAGGGAGACCCAGTACTTC. The chain couples TRBV29-1 to TRBJ2-5; 9 positions match TRBD2. The germline V gene encodes CDR1 SQVTM and CDR2 ANQGSEA. The ends lost 6 bases at V and 5 bases at J; junction bases unmatched: 13. The CDR3 has 15 amino acids.

This clone was seen just once. V and J are TRBV9 and TRBJ2-3; D may be TRBD2 (6 bases). The CDR3 spans 16 residues. CDR1 and CDR2 (germline): SGDLS, YYNGEE. Trimming removed 0 bases at V and 0 bases at J, with 11 bases between. The CDR3 DNA is TGTGCCAGCAGCGTAGAGGGTAGCGGAAGCACAGATACGCAGTATTTT. Protein sequence: CASSVEGSGSTDTQYF. The whole variable domain, remainder taken from reference TRBV9 and TRBJ2-3, is DSGVTQTPKHLITATGQRVTLRCSPRSGDLSVYWYQQSLDQGLQFLIQYYNGEERAKGNILERFSAQQFPDLHSELNLSSLELGDSALYFCASSVEGSGSTDTQYFGPGTRLTVL.

To note about this clone: A read error may produce the germline difference seen at one junction end. The chain couples TRBV10-3 to TRBJ1-2, with unresolved D. The CDR3 is 12 amino acids. CDR1 and CDR2 (germline): ENHRY, SYGVKD. CDR3 protein: CAISESRDGYTF. The CDR3 coding sequence is TGTGCCATCAGTGAGTCGAGGGATGGGTACACCTTC.

This chain uses TRBV4-1 with TRBJ2-7; 7 bases are shared with TRBD1. V dropped 3 bases and J dropped 3; count of bases not matched to a gene: 8. Germline CDR1 MGHRA, CDR2 YSYEKL. The CDR3 runs 15 residues. Here the CDR3 reads CASSQPVGGFYEQYF. CDR3 DNA: TGCGCCAGCAGCCAGCCGGTAGGGGGCTTCTACGAGCAGTACTTC.

This clone was seen only a few times. The chain couples TRBV6-6 to TRBJ2-4, with D possibly TRBD2 on 5 matching bases. The CDR3 is 16 amino acids. Trimming left V 6 bases short and J 0 bases short, with 15 bases between. Germline V lookup: CDR1 MNHNY, CDR2 SVGAGI (reference sequence). The CDR3 spells CASSPAGGLAKNIQYF. The DNA of the CDR3 is TGTGCCAGCAGCCCCGCCGGAGGACTAGCCAAAAACATTCAGTACTTC.

This clone was seen more than once but under ten times. The CDR3 DNA is TGTGCCAGCAGCATGAGCGGGAGAGGCGATGAGCAGTTCTTC. Protein product: CASSMSGRGDEQFF. The chain employs TRBV9 and TRBJ2-1; 8 bases fit TRBD2. V lost 4 bases to trimming and J lost 8 bases; unmatched junction nucleotides: 8. CDR1 and CDR2 from the germline V gene are SGDLS and YYNGEE. The CDR3 is made up of 14 amino acids.

The chain carries TRBV29-1 and TRBJ2-5, with D perhaps matching TRBD1 (6 bases). The CDR3 contains 14 residues. V lost 4 bases and J lost 1, with 13 bases in between. Germline V lookup: CDR1 SQVTM, CDR2 ANQGSEA. The CDR3 sequence is CSVGDKRVQETQYF. The CDR3, as DNA: TGCAGCGTTGGGGACAAAAGAGTCCAAGAGACCCAGTACTTC. Full variable domain (outside the CDR3, taken from reference TRBV29-1 and TRBJ2-5): SAVISQKPSRDICQRGTSLTIQCQVDSQVTMMFWYRQQPGQSLTLIATANQGSEATYESGFVIDKFPISRPNLTFSTLTVSNMSPEDSSIYLCSVGDKRVQETQYFGPGTRLLVL.

This rearrangement joins TRBV4-1 to TRBJ2-4; D not resolved. V was clipped by 0 bases and J by 2 bases, with 23 bases between them. Germline assignment: CDR1 MGHRA and CDR2 YSYEKL. The CDR3 length is 20 residues. CDR3 in amino acids: CASSQDGWALGSLPKNIQYF. CDR3 sequence (DNA): TGCGCCAGCAGCCAAGATGGTTGGGCGTTAGGCTCCCTTCCCAAAAACATTCAGTACTTC.

V usage is TRBV9 and J usage is TRBJ2-1; D might be TRBD1 or TRBD2, each matching 5 bases. Trimming removed 2 bases at V and 0 bases at J, with 9 bases between. Germline CDR1 SGDLS, CDR2 YYNGEE. The CDR3 contains 15 residues. CDR3 sequence reads: CASSVSGHSYNEQFF. The CDR3 coding sequence is TGTGCCAGCAGCGTGAGCGGACACTCCTACAATGAGCAGTTCTTC.